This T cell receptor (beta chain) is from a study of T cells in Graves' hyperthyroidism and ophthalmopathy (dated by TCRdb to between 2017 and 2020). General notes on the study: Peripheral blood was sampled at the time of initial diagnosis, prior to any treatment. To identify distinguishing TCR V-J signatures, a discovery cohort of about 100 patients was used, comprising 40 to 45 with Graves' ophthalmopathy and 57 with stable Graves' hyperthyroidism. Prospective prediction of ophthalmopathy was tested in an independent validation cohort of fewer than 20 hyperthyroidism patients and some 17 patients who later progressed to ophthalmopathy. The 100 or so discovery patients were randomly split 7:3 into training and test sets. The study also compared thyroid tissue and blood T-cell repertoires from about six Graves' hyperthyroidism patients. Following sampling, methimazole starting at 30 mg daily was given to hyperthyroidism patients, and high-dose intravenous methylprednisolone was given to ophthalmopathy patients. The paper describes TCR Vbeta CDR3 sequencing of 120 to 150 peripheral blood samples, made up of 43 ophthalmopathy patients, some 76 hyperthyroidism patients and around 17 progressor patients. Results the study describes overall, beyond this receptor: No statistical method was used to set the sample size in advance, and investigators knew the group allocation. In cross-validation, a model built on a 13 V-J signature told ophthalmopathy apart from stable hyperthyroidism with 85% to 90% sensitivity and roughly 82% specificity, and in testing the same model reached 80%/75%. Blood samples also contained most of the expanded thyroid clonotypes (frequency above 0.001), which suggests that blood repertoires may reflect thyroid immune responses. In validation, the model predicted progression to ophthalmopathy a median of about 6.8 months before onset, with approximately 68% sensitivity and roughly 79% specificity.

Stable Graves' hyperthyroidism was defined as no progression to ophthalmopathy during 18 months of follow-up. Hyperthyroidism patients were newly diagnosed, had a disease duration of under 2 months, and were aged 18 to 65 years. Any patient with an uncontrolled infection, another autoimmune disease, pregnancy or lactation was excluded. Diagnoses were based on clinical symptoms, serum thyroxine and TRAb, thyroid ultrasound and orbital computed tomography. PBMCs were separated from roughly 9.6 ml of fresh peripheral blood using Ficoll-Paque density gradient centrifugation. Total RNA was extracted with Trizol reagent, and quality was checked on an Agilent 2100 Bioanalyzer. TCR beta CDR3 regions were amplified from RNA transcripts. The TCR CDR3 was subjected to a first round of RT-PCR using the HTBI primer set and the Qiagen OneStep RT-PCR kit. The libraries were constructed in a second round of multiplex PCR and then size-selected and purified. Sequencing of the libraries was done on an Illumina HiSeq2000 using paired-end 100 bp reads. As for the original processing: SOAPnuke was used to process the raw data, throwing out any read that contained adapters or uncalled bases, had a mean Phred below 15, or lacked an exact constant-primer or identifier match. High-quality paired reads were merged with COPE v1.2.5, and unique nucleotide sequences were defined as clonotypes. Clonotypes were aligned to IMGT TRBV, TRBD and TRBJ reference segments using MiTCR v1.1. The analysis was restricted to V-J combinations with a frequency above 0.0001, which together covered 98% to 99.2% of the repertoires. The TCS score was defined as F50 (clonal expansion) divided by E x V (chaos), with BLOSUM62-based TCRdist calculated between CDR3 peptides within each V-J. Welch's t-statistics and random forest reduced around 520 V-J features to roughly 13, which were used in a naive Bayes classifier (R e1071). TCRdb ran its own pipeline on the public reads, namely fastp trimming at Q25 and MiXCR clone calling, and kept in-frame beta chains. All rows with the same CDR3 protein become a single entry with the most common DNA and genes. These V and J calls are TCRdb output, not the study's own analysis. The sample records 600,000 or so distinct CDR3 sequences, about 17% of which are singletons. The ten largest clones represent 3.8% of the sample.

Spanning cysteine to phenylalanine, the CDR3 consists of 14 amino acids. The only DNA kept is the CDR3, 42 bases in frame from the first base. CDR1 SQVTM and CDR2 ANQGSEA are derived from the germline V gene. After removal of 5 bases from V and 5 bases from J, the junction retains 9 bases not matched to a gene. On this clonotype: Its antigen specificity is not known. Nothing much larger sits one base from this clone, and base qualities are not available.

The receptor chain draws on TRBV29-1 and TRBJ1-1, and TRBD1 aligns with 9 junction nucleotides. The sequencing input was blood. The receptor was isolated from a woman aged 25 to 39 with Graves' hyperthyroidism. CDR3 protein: CSVSGQGPRTEAFF. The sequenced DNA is TGCAGCGTTTCGGGACAGGGCCCGCGGACTGAAGCTTTCTTT.